A single sample gave rise to the 11 T cell receptor beta chains below, sequenced in a study of T-cell memory formation after mild COVID-19. Each CDR3 protein is one row after TCRdb ran MiXCR on the 5' RACE reads. This table holds 450,000 to 700,000 distinct CDR3 sequences, around 17% found once. The sequenced sample was PBMCs or a T cell subset sorted from them (not recorded which). The receptors shown here come from an adult woman who had mild COVID-19 (a few samples of this study predate the infection). Cell type and time point are not known.

V gene TRBV5-5 combines with J gene TRBJ1-1; tentatively, D is TRBD1 (5 bases). Germline V gene sequence: CDR1 SGHKS, CDR2 YYEKEE (reference sequence). The ends were cut back, 4 bases at V and 3 bases at J, with 13 bases in the middle. CDR3 length equals 14 residues. CDR3 in DNA: TGTGCCAGCAGCCGACAGTGGGGGGACACTGAAGCTTTCTTT. Residues: CASSRQWGDTEAFF.

This clonotype was observed a handful of times. The chain joins TRBV12-3 or TRBV12-4 to TRBJ1-4; D call uncertain. The CDR3 totals 11 residues. V was clipped by 4 bases and J by 8 bases, with 5 bases between them. DNA for the CDR3: TGTGCCAGCAGTTCGAAGGAAAAACTGTTTTTT. It is translated as CASSSKEKLFF.

In its sample, this clonotype was seen a few times. The chain has TRBV5-8 and TRBJ2-5; 7 positions agree with TRBD1. Germline CDR1 is SGHTS and CDR2 is YDEGEE. V gave up 4 bases and J gave up 1 base; unmatched junction bases: 16. CDR3 length: 18 amino acids. The CDR3 DNA reads as TGTGCCAGCAGCCACGGGACAGCCCCCTCGGGGACCCAAGAGACCCAGTACTTC. This codes for CASSHGTAPSGTQETQYF.

This clonotype turned up a few times. The chain is built from TRBV4-3 and TRBJ2-3; TRBD2 aligns across 9 bases. V was clipped by 5 bases and J by 4 bases; unmatched bases: 10. The germline gives CDR1 LGHNA, CDR2 YSLEER. This CDR3 contains 16 residues. For the CDR3, the DNA is TGCGCCAGCAGCGGCCGAGGGGGCGGGAGGGCAGATACGCAGTATTTT. Protein: CASSGRGGGRADTQYF.

The chain uses TRBV6-6 and TRBJ1-5; D may be TRBD1 (6 bases). The CDR3 contains 12 residues. V dropped 8 bases and J dropped 5 bases, with 10 bases sitting between them. CDR1 is MNHNY and CDR2 is SVGAGI in the germline V gene (reference sequence). CDR3 amino acids: CASGTPYQPQHF. For the CDR3, the DNA is TGTGCCAGCGGGACACCTTATCAGCCCCAGCATTTT.

This clonotype was picked up a small number of times. The chain employs TRBV11-2 and TRBJ1-1; D is uncertain. Per germline, CDR1 SGHAT and CDR2 FQNNGV. The CDR3 is made up of 15 amino acids. V was shortened by 1 base and J by 1 base, with 10 bases between the two germline ends. CDR3 sequence: CASSLVHRKNTEAFF. CDR3 nucleotides: TGTGCCAGCAGCTTAGTGCACAGAAAGAACACTGAAGCTTTCTTT.

The J gene is TRBJ2-7, the V gene TRBV5-1, with 9 bases lining up with TRBD2. With 0 bases clipped from V and 2 bases from J, the junction kept 12 bases outside the gene matches. Germline CDR1 SGHRS, CDR2 YFSETQ. The CDR3 spans 18 residues. The CDR3 is CASSLGGLTSGETYEQYF. The CDR3 bases are TGCGCCAGCAGCTTGGGGGGATTGACTAGCGGTGAAACCTACGAGCAGTACTTC.

This clonotype was observed a handful of times. This chain links TRBV6-5 with TRBJ2-2, with D perhaps matching TRBD1 (6 bases). The CDR3 has 16 residues. The germline V gene has CDR1 MNHEY and CDR2 SVGAGI. Trimming stripped 5 bases from V and 8 bases from J, with 21 bases between. CDR3 coding DNA: TGTGCCAGCAGTAACCGACTACCCCAGGGGTCGGGGGAGCTGTTTTTT. Protein sequence: CASSNRLPQGSGELFF.

V and J are TRBV7-9 and TRBJ1-6; D is possibly TRBD1 (5 bases). The CDR3 runs 16 residues. With 5 bases removed from V and 0 bases from J, the gap between germline ends came to 11 bases. Germline loops: CDR1 SEHNR, CDR2 FQNEAQ (reference sequence). The CDR3 protein is CASSLPGLSYNSPLHF. CDR3 nucleotide sequence: TGTGCCAGCAGCCTACCGGGGCTCTCCTATAATTCACCCCTCCACTTT.

The rearrangement links TRBV9 to TRBJ2-2, with D perhaps assigned TRBD1 or TRBD2 (6 bases each). Looked up from germline, CDR1 is SGDLS and CDR2 is YYNGEE. The CDR3 runs to 15 residues. Trimming cost V 4 bases and J 7 bases, with 17 bases left between them. CDR3 DNA sequence: TGTGCCAGCAGCCTCGAGGGGGGCGAAGGCGGGGAGCTGTTTTTT. Encoded protein: CASSLEGGEGGELFF.

This clonotype was detected only a few times. The chain employs TRBV2 and TRBJ2-7, with D tentatively TRBD1 (6 bases). There are 14 residues in the CDR3. Germline V CDR1 and CDR2: SNHLY, FYNNEI. Deletions cut 2 bases from V and 3 bases from J, with 11 bases between. CDR3 nucleotide sequence: TGTGCCAGCAGTGAAAGCAGGGGCAGCTACGAGCAGTACTTC. It is translated as CASSESRGSYEQYF.